This paragraph covers one T cell receptor beta chain sequence. Its specificity is unknown. Libraries were prepared by immunoSEQ multiplex PCR; TCRdb keeps only in-frame clonotypes and omits some of them. Here the sample spans roughly 2,300,000 clones, around 93% being singletons. The data stem from a study of shared clonotypes between healthy human individuals. Study outcomes and limitations: Unshared clonotypes carried lower generation probabilities than those common to all four donors. Sampling involved blood alone; tissue repertoires likely differ.

This CDR3 is 15 amino acids long. Trimming took 7 bases from V and 0 from J, leaving 15 bases between them. Per germline, CDR1 MNHEY and CDR2 SVGAGI. The sequencing input was naive CD4+ T cells from PBMCs. As for subset: CD45RA+ positively selected. The chain couples TRBV6-5 to TRBJ1-1; D remains ambiguous. The TCR sequence derives from a man between 18 and 29 years old in good health. Some clones in this sample may be carry-over from other donors' samples. CDR3 DNA sequence: TGTGCCAGCAAGGCTGGGGAGGGCATGAACACTGAAGCTTTCTTT. Encoded protein: CASKAGEGMNTEAFF.